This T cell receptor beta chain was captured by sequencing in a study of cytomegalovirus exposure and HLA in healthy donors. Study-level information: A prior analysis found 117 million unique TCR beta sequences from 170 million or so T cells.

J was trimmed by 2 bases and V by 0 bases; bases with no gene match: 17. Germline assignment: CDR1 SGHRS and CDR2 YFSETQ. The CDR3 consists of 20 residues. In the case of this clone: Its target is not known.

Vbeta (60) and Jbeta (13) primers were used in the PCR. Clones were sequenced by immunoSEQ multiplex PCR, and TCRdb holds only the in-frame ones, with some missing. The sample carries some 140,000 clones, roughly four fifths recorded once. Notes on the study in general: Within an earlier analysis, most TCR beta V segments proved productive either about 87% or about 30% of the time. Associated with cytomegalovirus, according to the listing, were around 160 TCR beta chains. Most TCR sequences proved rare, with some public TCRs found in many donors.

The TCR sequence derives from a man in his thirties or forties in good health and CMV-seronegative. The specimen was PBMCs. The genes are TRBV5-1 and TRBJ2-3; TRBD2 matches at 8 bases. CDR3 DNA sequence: TGCGCCAGCAGCTTGGGGCTGTTGAGCGGGAGTCTTGTATCCACAGATACGCAGTATTTT. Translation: CASSLGLLSGSLVSTDTQYF.